The present TCR beta chain was sequenced within a study of blood T cell repertoires in COVID-19. Across the whole study: Sites in the United States, Italy and Spain provided acute and convalescent COVID-19 samples.

The table came from immunoSEQ multiplex PCR; TCRdb's copy has only in-frame clones and leaves some out. The sample consists of roughly 220,000 clones, approximately 83% of them appearing once. This CDR3 is 15 amino acids long. The J segment lost 5 bases and the V segment lost 4 bases, leaving 7 bases of the junction unmatched. Per germline, CDR1 LNHDA and CDR2 SQIVND (reference sequence). The specimen was peripheral blood. The chain uses TRBV19 and TRBJ2-3, with 9 bases lining up with TRBD2. This clonotype originated in an older woman with acute or convalescent COVID-19. The DNA for the CDR3 is TGTGCCAGTAGTAATGGCGGGGGGGAAAAAGATACGCAGTATTTT. Translated, it gives CASSNGGGEKDTQYF.